Presented here are 4 T cell receptor beta chains from one specimen sequenced in a study of blood T cell repertoires in COVID-19. The protocol was immunoSEQ multiplex PCR, while the TCRdb copy is restricted to in-frame clones and leaves out a portion. Among about 210,000 clones listed, 80% to 90% were seen once. The sequenced sample consisted of PBMCs or T cells enriched from blood (not recorded which). The receptors originated from a man aged 40-49 years who had recovered from COVID-19.

This clone was counted many times. The chain recombines TRBV19 with TRBJ1-1; 8 nucleotides align to TRBD1. Trimming at V came to 6 bases and at J to 1 base, leaving 7 bases not matched to a gene. The CDR3 spans 15 residues. Germline V gene data show CDR1 as LNHDA and CDR2 as SQIVND (reference sequence). CDR3 sequence reads: CASRASGQANTEAFF. The CDR3 DNA reads TGTGCCAGTAGGGCCTCGGGACAGGCGAACACTGAAGCTTTCTTT.

The chain joins TRBV6-5 to TRBJ2-3, with D possibly matching TRBD1 (6 bases). Between the trimmed V and J ends, which lost 6 bases and 0 bases, there was a span of 10 bases. This CDR3 comprises 14 residues. Germline V gene sequence: CDR1 MNHEY, CDR2 SVGAGI. DNA of the CDR3: TGTGCCAGCAGCTTGCAGGGGAGCACAGATACGCAGTATTTT. This gives the protein CASSLQGSTDTQYF.

This chain uses TRBV19 with TRBJ2-7; 8 positions agree with TRBD2. The V gene's germline CDR1 is LNHDA and CDR2 SQIVND (reference sequence). V was clipped by 3 bases and J by 4 bases; unmatched bases: 8. The CDR3 totals 15 residues. Here the CDR3 reads CASSISGGKRYEQYF. DNA for the CDR3: TGTGCCAGTAGTATCAGCGGGGGTAAGAGGTACGAGCAGTACTTC.

This chain links TRBV24-1 with TRBJ2-2; the D gene is possibly TRBD2 (5 bases). V was cut by 1 base and J by 4 bases, with 6 bases left in between. The CDR3 consists of 14 residues. Looked up from germline, CDR1 is KGHDR and CDR2 is SFDVKD. DNA of the CDR3: TGTGCCACCAGTGATTTAGGACTCACCGGGGAGCTGTTTTTT. Translated, it gives CATSDLGLTGELFF.